These 12 T cell receptor beta chains share one sample of origin, sequenced in a study of blood T cells in healthy people across ages. Using a J-beta primer mix together with a sample-barcoded 5' primer, a second PCR was run for about 7 to 12 cycles. One entry per CDR3 protein, called by TCRdb with MiXCR from the 5' RACE reads. This sample has 600,000 to 850,000 distinct CDR3 sequences; roughly two fifths occur once, and the top ten carry 20% to 25%. Sequencing was performed on blood. All receptors come from a woman aged 55-70 years in good health.

This clonotype was recorded once. The chain joins TRBV28 to TRBJ2-3; D gene ambiguous. V dropped 1 base and J dropped 0 bases, with 11 bases sitting between them. The CDR3 covers 16 residues. The germline V gene encodes CDR1 MDHEN and CDR2 SYDVKM. The CDR3 nucleotides are TGTGCCAGCAGTTTATTAGGCGGAGTGAGCACAGATACGCAGTATTTT. It yields the protein CASSLLGGVSTDTQYF.

The table lists this clonotype with many counts. The gene calls are TRBV20-1 and TRBJ2-1; D is undetermined. The length of the CDR3 is 14 residues. V lost 4 bases to trimming and J lost 0 bases, with 10 bases between them. Germline loops: CDR1 DFQATT, CDR2 SNEGSKA (reference sequence). CDR3 DNA: TGCAGTGCTATGGTGGTTAGCTCCTACAATGAGCAGTTCTTC. Translated, it gives CSAMVVSSYNEQFF.

This clonotype was seen a handful of times. This chain connects TRBV27 to TRBJ2-1; 9 positions match TRBD2. The CDR3 is 17 residues long. CDR1 is MNHEY, CDR2 SMNVEV, per germline (reference sequence). V lost 3 bases and J lost 3; bases outside the gene matches: 9. In nucleotides, the CDR3 is TGTGCCAGCAGTTTTGAGTTGGCTAGCGGGAACTACAATGAGCAGTTCTTC. Translating gives CASSFELASGNYNEQFF.

The V and J genes are TRBV6-1 and TRBJ2-1; no firm D call. In germline, CDR1 is MNHNS, CDR2 SASEGT. Between the trimmed V and J ends, which lost 10 bases and 3 bases, there was a span of 19 bases. This CDR3 region has 15 residues. CDR3 DNA sequence: TGTGCCATACAAAGCAGGAATCTGAACTACAATGAGCAGTTCTTC. Amino acids: CAIQSRNLNYNEQFF.

This clonotype occurred a few times. The J gene is TRBJ1-1, the V gene TRBV7-9; D not resolved. Germline V gene sequence: CDR1 SEHNR, CDR2 FQNEAQ (reference sequence). The V gene lost 0 bases and the J gene lost 6 bases, with 14 bases spanning the gap. The CDR3 loop spans 15 amino acids. The CDR3 loop reads CASSLARERSAEAFF. Here the CDR3 DNA reads TGTGCCAGCAGCTTAGCGAGGGAGAGGAGCGCTGAAGCTTTCTTT.

The J gene is TRBJ2-7, the V gene TRBV28; 11 bases align to TRBD2. After removal of 6 bases from V and 0 bases from J, the junction contained 7 bases not matched to a gene. Germline assignment: CDR1 MDHEN and CDR2 SYDVKM. The CDR3 is made up of 16 amino acids. CDR3 DNA sequence: TGTGCCAGCAGCTCCGGGACTAGCGGACTCTCCTACGAGCAGTACTTC. It specifies CASSSGTSGLSYEQYF.

This clonotype was seen a few times. This chain joins TRBV20-1 and TRBJ1-5; 8 bases match TRBD1. Germline CDR1 is DFQATT and CDR2 is SNEGSKA (reference sequence). The CDR3 is 12 residues long. Trimming at V came to 5 bases and at J to 7 bases, leaving 4 bases not matched to a gene. Here the CDR3 reads CSAGDRRQPQHF. CDR3 DNA sequence: TGCAGTGCTGGGGACAGGCGGCAGCCCCAGCATTTT.

The chain has TRBV20-1 and TRBJ2-7, with D perhaps matching TRBD1 (5 bases). V was pared by 6 bases and J by 8 bases, with 23 bases between. The CDR3 runs to 14 residues. Germline V CDR1 and CDR2: DFQATT, SNEGSKA (reference sequence). The CDR3 coding sequence is TGCAGTGCCCCCGACGCGGCCCAGGGAAGAAAGCAGTACTTC. This codes for CSAPDAAQGRKQYF.

This clonotype was detected only a few times. The chain has TRBV6-2 or TRBV6-3 and TRBJ2-7; 7 bases align to TRBD1. CDR1 MNHEY and CDR2 SVGEGT come from the germline V gene. J gave up 0 bases and V 4 bases, and 12 bases lay outside the gene matches. The CDR3 has 17 amino acids. The CDR3: CASSWPRGTIASYEQYF. The CDR3 nucleotides are TGTGCCAGCAGTTGGCCCAGGGGGACGATAGCCTCCTACGAGCAGTACTTC.

Turning to this clonotype: A single base separates this from a much larger clone, so it may be a read error. This chain uses TRBV7-3 with TRBJ2-3, with D possibly being TRBD1 or TRBD2 (5 bases each). The CDR3 has 13 amino acids. Germline assignment: CDR1 SGHTA and CDR2 FQGTGA. DNA of the CDR3: TGTGTCAGCAGCCCGACGGGGCTAGATACGCAGTATTTT. It is translated as CVSSPTGLDTQYF.

V gene TRBV4-1 combines with J gene TRBJ1-2; perhaps TRBD1 as D (5 bases). Germline V gene sequence: CDR1 MGHRA, CDR2 YSYEKL. The CDR3 sequence is 16 residues long. The V end lost 0 bases, the J end lost 3 bases, and 14 bases lay between the germline ends. The CDR3 region has the DNA TGCGCCAGCAGCCAAGAAGGGAGTAGAGGGGACTATGGCTACACCTTC. Amino acid sequence: CASSQEGSRGDYGYTF.

The chain carries TRBV7-2 and TRBJ1-1; perhaps TRBD1 as D (5 bases). Trimming took 3 bases from V and 4 from J, leaving 9 bases between them. CDR1 is SGHTA, CDR2 FQGNSA, per germline. The CDR3 runs 13 residues. This CDR3 reads CASSFGASTEAFF. The CDR3 nucleotides are TGTGCCAGCAGCTTTGGGGCAAGCACTGAAGCTTTCTTT.